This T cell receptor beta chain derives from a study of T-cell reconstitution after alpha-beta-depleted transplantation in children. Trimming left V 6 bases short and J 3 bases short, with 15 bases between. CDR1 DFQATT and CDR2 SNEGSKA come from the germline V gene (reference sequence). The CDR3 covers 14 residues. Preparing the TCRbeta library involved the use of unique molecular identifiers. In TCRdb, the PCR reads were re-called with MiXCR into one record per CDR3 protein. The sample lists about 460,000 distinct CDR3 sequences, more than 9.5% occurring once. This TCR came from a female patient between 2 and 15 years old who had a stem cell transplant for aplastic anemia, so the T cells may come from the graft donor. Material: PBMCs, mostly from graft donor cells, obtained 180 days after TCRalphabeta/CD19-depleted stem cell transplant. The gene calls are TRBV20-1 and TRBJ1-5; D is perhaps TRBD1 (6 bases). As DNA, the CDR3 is TGCAGTGCATACCTGACAGGCACCAATCAGCCCCAGCATTTT. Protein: CSAYLTGTNQPQHF.